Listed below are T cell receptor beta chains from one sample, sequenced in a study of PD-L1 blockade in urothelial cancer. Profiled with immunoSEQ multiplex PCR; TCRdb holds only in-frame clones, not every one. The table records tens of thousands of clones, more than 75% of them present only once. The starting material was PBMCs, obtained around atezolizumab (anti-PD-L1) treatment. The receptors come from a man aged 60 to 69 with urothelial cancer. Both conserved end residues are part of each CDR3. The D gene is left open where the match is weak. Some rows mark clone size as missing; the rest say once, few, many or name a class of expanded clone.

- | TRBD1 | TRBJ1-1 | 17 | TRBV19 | TGTGCCAGTAGTACCTTTGGACAGGGGGCTAGGAACACTGAAGCTTTCTTT | CASSTFGQGARNTEAFF
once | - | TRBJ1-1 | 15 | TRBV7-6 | TGTGCCAGCAGCTTATTGCGGGAAGGTGGGACTGAAGCTTTCTTT | CASSLLREGGTEAFF
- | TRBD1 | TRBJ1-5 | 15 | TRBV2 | TGTGCCAGCAAGCGCGCAGGGGGCAAGAATCAGCCCCAGCATTTT | CASKRAGGKNQPQHF
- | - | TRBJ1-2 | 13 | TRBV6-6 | TGTGCCAGCACCCATAGGGGGTCCTATGGCTACACCTTC | CASTHRGSYGYTF
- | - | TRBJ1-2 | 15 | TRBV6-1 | TGTGCCAGCAGTGAAGTGTACAGGGTTAACTATGGCTACACCTTC | CASSEVYRVNYGYTF
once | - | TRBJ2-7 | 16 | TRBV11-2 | TGTGCCAGCAGCAAGGGACACCCTTCTGGGTCCTACGAGCAGTACTTC | CASSKGHPSGSYEQYF
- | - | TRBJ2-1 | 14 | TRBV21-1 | TGTGCCAGCAGCACCCCAGAACACTACAATGAGCAGTTCTTC | CASSTPEHYNEQFF
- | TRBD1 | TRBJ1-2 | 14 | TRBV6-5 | TGTGCCACTCTCAAAGGGGGCTCCAACTATGGCTACACCTTC | CATLKGGSNYGYTF
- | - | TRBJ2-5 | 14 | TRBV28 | TGTGCCAGCAGCCCCAGCCCAGGGCGGGAGACCCAGTACTTC | CASSPSPGRETQYF
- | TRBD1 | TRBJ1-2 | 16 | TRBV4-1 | TGCGCCAGCAGCTGGGACAGGCGGGGAGGAAACTATGGCTACACCTTC | CASSWDRRGGNYGYTF
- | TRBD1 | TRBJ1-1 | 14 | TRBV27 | TGTGCCAGCAGTGTCGGGACAGCACGGACTGAAGCTTTCTTT | CASSVGTARTEAFF
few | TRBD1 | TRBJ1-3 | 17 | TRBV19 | TGTGCCAGTAGTAATCGGACAGGCCTACGCTCTGGAAACACCATATATTTT | CASSNRTGLRSGNTIYF
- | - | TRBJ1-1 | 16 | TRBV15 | TGTGCCACCAGCAGAGATCGGGTCGGGGGGGGTACTGAAGCTTTCTTT | CATSRDRVGGGTEAFF
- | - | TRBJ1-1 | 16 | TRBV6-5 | TGTGCCAGCAGTTCCTCGGGGGGTCGGAAAAACACTGAAGCTTTCTTT | CASSSSGGRKNTEAFF
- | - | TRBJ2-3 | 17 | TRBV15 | TGTGCCACCAGCTTGTTAGGCAGCGCTGCGGGCACAGATACGCAGTATTTT | CATSLLGSAAGTDTQYF
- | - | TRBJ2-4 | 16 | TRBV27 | TGTGCCAGCAGTTTAGGGGGCCCCAACTATAAAAACATTCAGTACTTC | CASSLGGPNYKNIQYF
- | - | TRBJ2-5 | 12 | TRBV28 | TGTGCCAGCAGTATCGGGGAAGAGACCCAGTACTTC | CASSIGEETQYF
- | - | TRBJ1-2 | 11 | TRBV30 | TGTGCCTGGAGTCCGTCCTATGGCTACACCTTC | CAWSPSYGYTF
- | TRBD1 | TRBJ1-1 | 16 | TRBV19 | TGTGCCAGTAGTAGGTGGACAGGTCAATTGAACACTGAAGCTTTCTTT | CASSRWTGQLNTEAFF
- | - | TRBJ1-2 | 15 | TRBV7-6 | TGTGCCAGCAGCTTAGAGGCAGGCGCTAACTATGGCTACACCTTC | CASSLEAGANYGYTF
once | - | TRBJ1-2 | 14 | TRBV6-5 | TGTGCCAGCAGTACCAGGACTGACCTCTATGGCTACACCTTC | CASSTRTDLYGYTF
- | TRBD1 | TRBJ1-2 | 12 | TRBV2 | TGTGCCAGCAACCAGGGGGCGGACGGCTACACCTTC | CASNQGADGYTF
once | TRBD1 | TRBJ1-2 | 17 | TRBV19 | TGTGCCAGTAGTCTTTCCGCCGGGACAGGAGGTTTCTATGGCTACACCTTC | CASSLSAGTGGFYGYTF
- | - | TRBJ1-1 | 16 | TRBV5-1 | TGCGCCAGCAGCCTCGGCAGGGGCACGAAGAACACTGAAGCTTTCTTT | CASSLGRGTKNTEAFF
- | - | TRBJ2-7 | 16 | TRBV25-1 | TGTGCCAGCAGTGACCCCGACAGTTCCTCCTCCTACGAGCAGTACTTC | CASSDPDSSSSYEQYF
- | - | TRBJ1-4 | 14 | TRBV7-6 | TGTGCCAGCAGCCAGACCGACATATATGAAAAACTGTTTTTT | CASSQTDIYEKLFF
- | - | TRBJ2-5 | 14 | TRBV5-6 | TGTGCCAGCAGCTCTTCAGGGTACCAAGAGACCCAGTACTTC | CASSSSGYQETQYF
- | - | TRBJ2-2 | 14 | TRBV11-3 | TGTGCCAGCAGAGGTGCAGGGGATACCGGGGAGCTGTTTTTT | CASRGAGDTGELFF
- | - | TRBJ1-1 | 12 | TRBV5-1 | TGCGCCAGCAGCTGGGGCCAGGGCGAAGCTTTCTTT | CASSWGQGEAFF
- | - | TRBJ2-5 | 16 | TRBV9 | TGTGCCAGCAGCGTAGGAGGGTCCAGCGTCCAAGAGACCCAGTACTTC | CASSVGGSSVQETQYF
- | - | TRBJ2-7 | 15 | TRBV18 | TGTGCCAGCTCACCACAGGGGTCGAGCTCCTACGAGCAGTACTTC | CASSPQGSSSYEQYF
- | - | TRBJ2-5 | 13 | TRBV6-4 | TGTGCCAGCAGTGACAACCGGGTAGAGACCCAGTACTTC | CASSDNRVETQYF
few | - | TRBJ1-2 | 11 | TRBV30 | TGTGCCTGGAGTTTATACTATGGCTACACCTTC | CAWSLYYGYTF
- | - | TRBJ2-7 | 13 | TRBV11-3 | TGTGCCAGCAGCCCTTCGCTGAGAACTCAAATGTACTTC | CASSPSLRTQMYF
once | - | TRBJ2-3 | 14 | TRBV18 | TGTGCCAGCTCACCTGGCAGGGCCACAGATACGCAGTATTTT | CASSPGRATDTQYF
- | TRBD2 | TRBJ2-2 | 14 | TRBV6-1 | TGTGCCAGCAATCCTCTAGCGGGGTCCGGGGAGCTGTTTTTT | CASNPLAGSGELFF
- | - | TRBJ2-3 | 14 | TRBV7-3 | TGTGCCAGCAGCCCGACCCACAGTACAGATACGCAGTATTTT | CASSPTHSTDTQYF
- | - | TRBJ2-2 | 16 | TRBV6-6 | TGTGCCAGCAGTTACTCGAGCGACGCGAACACCGGGGAGCTGTTTTTT | CASSYSSDANTGELFF
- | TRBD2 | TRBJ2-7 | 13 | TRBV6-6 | TGTGCCAGCAGCGGGGGGAACGCCTACGAGCAGTACTTC | CASSGGNAYEQYF
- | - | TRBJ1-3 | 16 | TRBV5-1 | TGCGCCAGCAGCTTGGCCGGTTCTGAGATAAGTAACACCATATATTTT | CASSLAGSEISNTIYF
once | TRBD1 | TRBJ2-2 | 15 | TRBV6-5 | TGTGCCGCAGCAATTTCAGGGGGCGCGGGCGGGGAGCTGTTTTTT | CAAAISGGAGGELFF
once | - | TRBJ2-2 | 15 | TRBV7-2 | TGTGCCAGCAGCTTAAGGGGACAGAACACCGGGGAGCTGTTTTTT | CASSLRGQNTGELFF
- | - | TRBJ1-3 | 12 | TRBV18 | TGTGCCAGCTCACCCGGGGGAGACACCATATATTTT | CASSPGGDTIYF
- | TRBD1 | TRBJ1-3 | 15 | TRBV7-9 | TGTGCCAGCAGCGCAAACAGGGGAACGGGAAACACCATATATTTT | CASSANRGTGNTIYF
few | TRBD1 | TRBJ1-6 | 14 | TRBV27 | TGTGCCAGCAGACGTCAGGGGGGTAATTCACCCCTCCACTTT | CASRRQGGNSPLHF
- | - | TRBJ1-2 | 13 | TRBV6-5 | TGTGCCAGCAGTTACGACCAGGGGTATGGCTACACCTTC | CASSYDQGYGYTF
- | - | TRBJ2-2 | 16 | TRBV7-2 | TGTGCCAGCAGCTTAGTTGGAGGGGGCATTACCGGGGAGCTGTTTTTT | CASSLVGGGITGELFF
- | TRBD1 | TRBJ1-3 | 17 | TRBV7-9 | TGTGCCAGCAGCTTAGCGCTTGAAACAGGGGCTGGAAACACCATATATTTT | CASSLALETGAGNTIYF
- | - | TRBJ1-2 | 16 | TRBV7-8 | TGTGCCAGCAGTCTCATTCCGACAGGAGGCTCCTATGGCTACACCTTC | CASSLIPTGGSYGYTF
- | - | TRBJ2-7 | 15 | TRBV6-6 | TGTGCCAGCAGTTCTGAGGGCCCCTCAGCCTACGAGCAGTACTTC | CASSSEGPSAYEQYF
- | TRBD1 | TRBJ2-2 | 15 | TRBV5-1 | TGCGCCAGCAGCTTAGGGACAGTGAACACCGGGGAGCTGTTTTTT | CASSLGTVNTGELFF
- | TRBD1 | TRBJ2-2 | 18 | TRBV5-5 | TGTGCCAGCAGCCTCAGACACTCGACAGGGGGGGACACCGGGGAGCTGTTTTTT | CASSLRHSTGGDTGELFF
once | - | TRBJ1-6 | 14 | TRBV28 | TGTGCCAGCAGTTTGTTCAGGGATAATTCACCCCTCCACTTT | CASSLFRDNSPLHF
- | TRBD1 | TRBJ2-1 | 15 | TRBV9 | TGTGCCAGCAGCGCTGGACAGGGGGCGCGGAATGAGCAGTTCTTC | CASSAGQGARNEQFF
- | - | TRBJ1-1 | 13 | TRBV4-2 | TGTGCCAGCAGCCAAGTGGCAGACACTGAAGCTTTCTTT | CASSQVADTEAFF